The present TCR beta chain was sequenced within a study of T cells after yellow fever vaccination. Looking at the study overall: SMART-Seq v4 Ultra Low Input prepared the low-cell-number fractions.

This CDR3 is built from 18 residues. The germline V gene encodes CDR1 SGHRS and CDR2 YFSETQ. V trimming: 4 bases; J trimming: 1 base; junction bases outside the gene matches: 10. This clonotype was seen a few times. Its antigen is as yet unknown. TCR cDNA, made by 5'RACE template switching, carried an added universal primer site and UMIs. TCRdb itself ran the 5' RACE reads through MiXCR, one entry per CDR3 protein. The data show a few hundred thousand distinct CDR3 sequences, 4.1% seen once. Study-level points and caveats: The study noted that FACS-sorted repertoires could contain abundant clonotypes contaminating from the bulk population. Some clonotypes were seen in both the CD4 and the CD8 compartments. These made up a small share and likely arose from convergent recombination.

The chain combines TRBV5-1 with TRBJ2-6; 8 bases match TRBD1. The specimen was PBMCs, collected 5 days after the yellow fever booster vaccination. The clonotype originates from a man between 18 and 29 years old who received the YFV17D yellow fever vaccine. As DNA, the CDR3 is TGCGCCAGCAGCACGACAGGGGCGACCTCTTCTGGGGCCAACGTCCTGACTTTC. The encoded protein is CASSTTGATSSGANVLTF.